The next 26 T cell receptor beta chains were all read from a single sample in a study of control samples from healthy donors and cancer patients (dated by TCRdb to about 2020). The library was made by the immunoSEQ multiplex PCR assay. TCRdb provides this immuneACCESS table in a form limited to in-frame rearrangements. Some clones are lacking; in checked studies, under half of them reflect an unresolved V gene, and why the rest are absent is not known. Counted in this sample were about 21,000 clones; 80% to 85% of them appeared once. The top ten constitute about 23% of the sample. Sample: PBMCs. The source is a man aged 55 to 70 with colorectal cancer.

The rearrangement uses TRBV7-8 and TRBJ2-3; 11 nucleotides agree with TRBD2. This CDR3 has 16 residues. V shed 5 bases and J 2 bases; nucleotides not matched to a gene: 6. Germline CDR1 is SGHVS and CDR2 is FQNEAQ. The CDR3 is CASSPGTSGYTDTQYF. CDR3 DNA sequence: TGTGCCAGCAGCCCGGGGACTAGCGGATACACAGATACGCAGTATTTT.

The J gene is TRBJ2-7, the V gene TRBV11-2; 10 nucleotides match TRBD1. The CDR3 is 15 residues long. Per germline, CDR1 SGHAT and CDR2 FQNNGV. V lost 1 base to trimming and J lost 2 bases; unmatched junction nucleotides: 2. The DNA for the CDR3 is TGTGCCAGCAGCTTAGTCGGGACAGGGGCCTACGAGCAGTACTTC. It translates to CASSLVGTGAYEQYF.

This rearrangement joins TRBV27 to TRBJ2-7; TRBD2 matches at 9 bases. This CDR3 spans 17 amino acids. Germline trimming cut 0 bases from V and 1 base from J; bases unmatched to any gene: 7. The germline CDR1 and CDR2 sequences are MNHEY and SMNVEV (reference sequence). As DNA, the CDR3 is TGTGCCAGCAGTTTATCCCGAGCGGGGGGAACGTCCTACGAGCAGTACTTC. This encodes CASSLSRAGGTSYEQYF.

The CDR3 protein is CASSASPGLAETQYF. The CDR3, as DNA: TGTGCCAGCAGCGCGTCACCGGGACTAGCAGAGACCCAGTACTTC. The chain employs TRBV7-7 and TRBJ2-5; TRBD2 matches 9 bases. CDR3 length: 15 residues. V dropped 5 bases and J dropped 4; count of bases not matched to a gene: 8. The germline V gene encodes CDR1 SSHAT and CDR2 FNYEAQ (reference sequence).

This chain joins TRBV19 and TRBJ2-3; TRBD2 aligns across 10 bases. From germline, CDR1 is LNHDA and CDR2 SQIVND (reference sequence). CDR3 length: 13 residues. Unmatched junction bases numbered 3, after V lost 6 bases and J lost 6 bases. The chain's CDR3 is CASRNSGGDTQYF. The CDR3 DNA sequence: TGTGCCAGTAGGAATAGCGGGGGGGATACGCAGTATTTT.

This clone was observed a single time. The chain joins TRBV18 to TRBJ2-3; 9 bases are a match to TRBD2. CDR1 KGHSH and CDR2 LQKENI come from the germline V gene. V gave up 3 bases and J gave up 1 base; unmatched junction bases: 5. The CDR3 is 16 residues long. In DNA form, the CDR3 reads TGTGCCAGCTCACCTATTAGGACTAGCGGCACAGATACGCAGTATTTT. Translated: CASSPIRTSGTDTQYF.

V is TRBV6-6 and J is TRBJ1-1, with 10 bases identical to TRBD1. After removal of 5 bases from V and 4 bases from J, the junction contained 16 bases not matched to a gene. CDR1 is MNHNY, CDR2 SVGAGI, per germline (reference sequence). The CDR3 totals 18 residues. This chain's CDR3 is CASSQLGTGALSRTEAFF. The CDR3 DNA reads TGTGCCAGCAGTCAACTCGGGACAGGGGCCCTCTCCCGCACTGAAGCTTTCTTT.

The V call is TRBV11-2, the J call TRBJ2-2, with 15 bases identical to TRBD2. With 4 bases clipped from V and 3 bases from J, the junction kept 9 bases outside the gene matches. CDR3 length: 19 residues. CDR1 is SGHAT and CDR2 is FQNNGV in the germline V gene. The CDR3 DNA reads as TGTGCCAGCAGCTCCCGAGGACTAGCGGGGGGGCCGGACACCGGGGAGCTGTTTTTT. Amino acids: CASSSRGLAGGPDTGELFF.

This chain joins TRBV11-2 and TRBJ1-1, with 7 bases lining up with TRBD1. There are 14 residues in the CDR3. V shed 5 bases, J shed 5 bases, and the junction held 8 bases outside the gene matches. Germline V gene sequence: CDR1 SGHAT, CDR2 FQNNGV. The CDR3 DNA sequence: TGTGCCAGCAGCCAAGAATTCAGGGGGACTGAAGCTTTCTTT. This codes for CASSQEFRGTEAFF.

The chain joins TRBV12-5 to TRBJ1-2; D remains unclear. This CDR3 has 13 residues. V dropped 7 bases and J dropped 5 bases, with 14 bases sitting between them. Looked up from germline, CDR1 is LGHNT and CDR2 is FRNRAP. CDR3 loop: CASATDGLYGYTF. CDR3 DNA: TGTGCTAGTGCCACGGACGGCTTATATGGCTACACCTTC.

This clone was detected only a few times. The chain combines TRBV12-3 or TRBV12-4 with TRBJ1-5; no reliable D call. The CDR3 is made up of 13 amino acids. Trimming removed 3 bases from V and 4 bases from J, with 7 bases in between. CDR3 protein: CASSLLSNQPQHF. DNA of the CDR3: TGTGCCAGCAGTTTGCTGAGTAATCAGCCCCAGCATTTT.

This chain links TRBV2 with TRBJ2-2; possibly TRBD1 for D (6 bases). In germline, CDR1 is SNHLY, CDR2 FYNNEI. CDR3 size: 14 residues. The V end lost 6 bases, the J end lost 1 base, and 9 bases lay between the germline ends. The CDR3 here is CASRVGQNTGELFF. As DNA, the CDR3 is TGTGCCAGCAGAGTGGGACAGAACACCGGGGAGCTGTTTTTT.

J is TRBJ1-2 and V is TRBV4-3, with D possibly matching TRBD1 (5 bases). Germline V gene lookup returns CDR1 LGHNA and CDR2 YSLEER. With 0 bases removed from V and 4 bases from J, the gap between germline ends came to 9 bases. The CDR3 length is 14 residues. The CDR3 loop is CASSQDYRPYGYTF. CDR3 nucleotides: TGCGCCAGCAGCCAAGATTACAGGCCCTATGGCTACACCTTC.

The CDR3 loop reads CSVRMGEKLFF. The CDR3 coding sequence is TGCAGCGTTAGAATGGGTGAAAAACTGTTTTTT. The chain recombines TRBV29-1 with TRBJ1-4, with no clear D. The V and J ends lost 5 bases and 7 bases respectively, with 8 bases between them. Germline values: CDR1 SQVTM, CDR2 ANQGSEA. The CDR3 is made up of 11 amino acids.

This chain links TRBV10-2 with TRBJ1-5; a weak D match, TRBD1 (6 bases). In germline, CDR1 is WSHSY, CDR2 SAAADI. The CDR3 is made up of 15 amino acids. Trimming cost V 3 bases and J 7 bases, with 16 bases left between them. The CDR3 is CASSDLQGSLQPQHF. CDR3 nucleotide sequence: TGCGCCAGCAGTGATCTTCAGGGGTCCCTACAGCCCCAGCATTTT.

This sequence joins TRBV20-1 and TRBJ2-7; D may be TRBD2 (5 bases). There are 15 residues in the CDR3. Trimming cost V 3 bases and J 1 base, with 16 bases left between them. Germline loops: CDR1 DFQATT, CDR2 SNEGSKA (reference sequence). The DNA of the CDR3 is TGCAGTGCTAGTAGGGCAGGACTTACTTCCTACGAGCAGTACTTC. Protein product: CSASRAGLTSYEQYF.

The V gene is TRBV30, the J gene TRBJ1-6, with 7 bases fitting TRBD1. The J segment lost 7 bases and the V segment lost 4 bases, leaving 4 bases of the junction unmatched. This CDR3 spans 13 amino acids. Germline-derived CDR1 and CDR2 are GTSNPN and SVGIG (reference sequence). CDR3 nucleotide sequence: TGTGCCTGGACGACAGGGCTAAATTCACCCCTCCACTTT. Residues: CAWTTGLNSPLHF.

The chain links TRBV18 to TRBJ2-6; D perhaps matches TRBD1 (6 bases). The germline V gene encodes CDR1 KGHSH and CDR2 LQKENI. Trimming stripped 5 bases from V and 1 base from J, with 9 bases between. The length of the CDR3 is 15 residues. The CDR3: CASSSTGSGANVLTF. The CDR3 DNA sequence: TGTGCCAGCTCATCCACAGGGTCTGGGGCCAACGTCCTGACTTTC.

This clone was seen a single time. V and J are TRBV11-2 and TRBJ2-7, with D uncertain. The CDR3 has 13 amino acids. The V end lost 3 bases, the J end lost 3 bases, and 9 bases lay between the germline ends. CDR1 and CDR2 from the germline V gene are SGHAT and FQNNGV. The CDR3 sequence is CASSFPDGYEQYF. The CDR3 DNA sequence: TGTGCCAGCAGCTTCCCGGACGGCTACGAGCAGTACTTC. The full variable domain, rest sourced from reference TRBV11-2 and TRBJ2-7, is EAGVAQSPRYKIIEKRQSVAFWCNPISGHATLYWYQQILGQGPKLLIQFQNNGVVDDSQLPKDRFSAERLKGVDSTLKIQPAKLEDSAVYLCASSFPDGYEQYFGPGTRLTVT.

The V gene is TRBV29-1, the J gene TRBJ1-2; D possibly corresponds to TRBD1 (5 bases). Looked up from germline, CDR1 is SQVTM and CDR2 is ANQGSEA. The CDR3 is made up of 15 amino acids. The V gene lost 6 bases and the J gene lost 1 base, with 18 bases spanning the gap. DNA for the CDR3: TGCAGCGTAATCTTCCAGGGCCGGCTTAACTATGGCTACACCTTC. Encoded protein: CSVIFQGRLNYGYTF. The full variable domain, with the rest looked up from reference TRBV29-1 and TRBJ1-2, is SAVISQKPSRDICQRGTSLTIQCQVDSQVTMMFWYRQQPGQSLTLIATANQGSEATYESGFVIDKFPISRPNLTFSTLTVSNMSPEDSSIYLCSVIFQGRLNYGYTFGSGTRLTVV.

The chain is built from TRBV9 and TRBJ2-6; D is possibly TRBD1 or TRBD2 (5 bases each). Looked up from germline, CDR1 is SGDLS and CDR2 is YYNGEE. The CDR3 runs 17 residues. The V gene lost 2 bases and the J gene lost 0 bases, with 12 bases spanning the gap. The DNA of the CDR3 is TGTGCCAGCAGCGTCGGGGCCCCACTCTCTGGGGCCAACGTCCTGACTTTC. It translates to CASSVGAPLSGANVLTF.

This clone has only a few counts. This chain uses TRBV11-2 with TRBJ1-2; 10 bases are shared with TRBD1. V trimming: 5 bases; J trimming: 4 bases; junction bases outside the gene matches: 13. This CDR3 region has 17 residues. Looked up from germline, CDR1 is SGHAT and CDR2 is FQNNGV. The CDR3 protein is CASSPEGDRGAGYGYTF. The CDR3 DNA follows: TGTGCCAGCAGCCCAGAGGGGGACAGGGGAGCGGGCTATGGCTACACCTTC.

The chain uses TRBV5-8 and TRBJ2-7; 7 bases agree with TRBD2. The J segment lost 4 bases and the V segment lost 2 bases, leaving 9 bases of the junction unmatched. In germline, CDR1 is SGHTS, CDR2 YDEGEE. CDR3 length: 15 amino acids. Written as DNA, the CDR3 is TGTGCCAGCAGCTTTAGGCCGGCGGGGGTGTACGAGCAGTACGTC. Protein product: CASSFRPAGVYEQYV.

V gene TRBV10-3 combines with J gene TRBJ2-2; no firm D call. V gave up 2 bases and J gave up 5 bases, with 15 bases separating them. Germline V gives CDR1 ENHRY, CDR2 SYGVKD. CDR3 length: 16 amino acids. CDR3 coding DNA: TGTGCCATCAGTGAGCACCGTATAGATGGGACCGGGGAGCTGTTTTTT. This sequence encodes CAISEHRIDGTGELFF.

This clone is classed as medium-sized. This chain connects TRBV28 to TRBJ1-3, with unresolved D. The V end was cut by 10 bases, the J end by 4 bases, with 11 bases between. This CDR3 is 12 amino acids long. Per the germline V gene, CDR1 is MDHEN and CDR2 is SYDVKM. CDR3: CATGELGNTIYF. CDR3 DNA: TGTGCCACCGGGGAGTTGGGAAACACCATATATTTT.

CDR3 in amino acids: CASSPVRHLAGELFF. The CDR3 DNA is TGTGCCAGCAGCCCCGTAAGGCATCTGGCCGGGGAGCTGTTTTTT. This chain connects TRBV7-2 to TRBJ2-2; D is ambiguous. The CDR3 spans 15 residues. Germline V gene lookup returns CDR1 SGHTA and CDR2 FQGNSA. The V and J ends lost 5 bases and 6 bases respectively, with 16 bases between them.